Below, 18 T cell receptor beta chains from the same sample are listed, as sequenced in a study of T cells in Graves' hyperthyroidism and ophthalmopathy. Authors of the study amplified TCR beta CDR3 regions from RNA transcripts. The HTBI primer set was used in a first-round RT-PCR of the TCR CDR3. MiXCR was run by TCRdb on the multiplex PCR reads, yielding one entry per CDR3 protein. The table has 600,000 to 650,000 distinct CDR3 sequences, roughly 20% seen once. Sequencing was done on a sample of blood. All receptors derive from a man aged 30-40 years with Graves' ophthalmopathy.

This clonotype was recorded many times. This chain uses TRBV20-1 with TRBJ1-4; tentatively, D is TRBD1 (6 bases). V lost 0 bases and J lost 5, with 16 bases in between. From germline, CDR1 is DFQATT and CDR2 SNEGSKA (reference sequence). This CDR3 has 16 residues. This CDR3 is CSAREAFQGPNEKLFF. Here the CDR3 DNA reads TGCAGTGCTAGAGAAGCGTTTCAGGGGCCGAATGAAAAACTGTTTTTT.

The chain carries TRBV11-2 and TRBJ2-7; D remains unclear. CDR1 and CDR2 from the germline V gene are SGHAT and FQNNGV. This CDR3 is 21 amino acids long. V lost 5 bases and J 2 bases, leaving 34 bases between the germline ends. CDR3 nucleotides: TGTGCCAGCAGCCCATGGGCCCTTTCCTTATCAGGACCGACACCGACCTACGAGCAGTACTTC. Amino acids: CASSPWALSLSGPTPTYEQYF. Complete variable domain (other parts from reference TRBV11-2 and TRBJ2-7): EAGVAQSPRYKIIEKRQSVAFWCNPISGHATLYWYQQILGQGPKLLIQFQNNGVVDDSQLPKDRFSAERLKGVDSTLKIQPAKLEDSAVYLCASSPWALSLSGPTPTYEQYFGPGTRLTVT.

The CDR3 sequence: CASSQRRELYEQYF. The CDR3 DNA follows: TGTGCCAGCAGCCAAAGGCGGGAGCTCTACGAGCAGTACTTC. V usage is TRBV3-1 and J usage is TRBJ2-7, with 7 bases identical to TRBD2. This CDR3 region has 14 residues. CDR1 LGHDT and CDR2 YNNKEL come from the germline V gene (reference sequence). With V trimmed by 2 bases and J by 3 bases, 4 bases remained unmatched.

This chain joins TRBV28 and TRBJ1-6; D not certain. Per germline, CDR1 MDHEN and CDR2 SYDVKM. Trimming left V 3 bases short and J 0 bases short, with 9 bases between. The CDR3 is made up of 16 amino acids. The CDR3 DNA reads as TGTGCCAGCAGTTTGGCGACCAACTCCTATAATTCACCCCTCCACTTT. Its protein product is CASSLATNSYNSPLHF. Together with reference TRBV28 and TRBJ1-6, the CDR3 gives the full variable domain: DVKVTQSSRYLVKRTGEKVFLECVQDMDHENMFWYRQDPGLGLRLIYFSYDVKMKEKGDIPEGYSVSREKKERFSLILESASTNQTSMYLCASSLATNSYNSPLHFGNGTRLTVT.

The CDR3 nucleotides are TGTGCCAGCAGCCGTTCTGAGCTTAATTCACCCCTCCACTTT. This sequence encodes CASSRSELNSPLHF. The chain couples TRBV4-2 to TRBJ1-6; D ambiguous. In germline, CDR1 is LGHNA, CDR2 YNFKEQ. V was shortened by 4 bases and J by 6 bases, with 10 bases between the two germline ends. The CDR3 is 14 residues long.

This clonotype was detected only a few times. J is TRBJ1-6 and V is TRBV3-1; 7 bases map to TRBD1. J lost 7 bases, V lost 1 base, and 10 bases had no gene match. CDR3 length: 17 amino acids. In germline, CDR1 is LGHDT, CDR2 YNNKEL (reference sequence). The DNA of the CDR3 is TGTGCCAGCAGCCAAGCGAGGGGGCTCGATTGGAATTCACCCCTCCACTTT. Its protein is CASSQARGLDWNSPLHF.

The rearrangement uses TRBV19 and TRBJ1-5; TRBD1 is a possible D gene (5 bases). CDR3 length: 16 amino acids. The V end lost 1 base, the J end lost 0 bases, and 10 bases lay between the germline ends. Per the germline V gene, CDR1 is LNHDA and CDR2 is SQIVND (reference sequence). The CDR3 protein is CASSIAGRASNQPQHF. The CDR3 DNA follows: TGTGCCAGTAGTATAGCGGGCAGGGCTAGCAATCAGCCCCAGCATTTT. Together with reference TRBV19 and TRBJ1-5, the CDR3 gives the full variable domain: DGGITQSPKYLFRKEGQNVTLSCEQNLNHDAMYWYRQDPGQGLRLIYYSQIVNDFQKGDIAEGYSVSREKKESFPLTVTSAQKNPTAFYLCASSIAGRASNQPQHFGDGTRLSIL.

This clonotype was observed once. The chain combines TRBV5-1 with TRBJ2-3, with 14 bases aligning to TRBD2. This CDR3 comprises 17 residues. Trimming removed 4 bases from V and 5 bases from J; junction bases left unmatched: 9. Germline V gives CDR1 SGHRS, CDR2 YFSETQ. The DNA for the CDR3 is TGCGCCAGCAGCCCGGGACTAGCGGGAGTGGGGGGAGATACGCAGTATTTT. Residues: CASSPGLAGVGGDTQYF.

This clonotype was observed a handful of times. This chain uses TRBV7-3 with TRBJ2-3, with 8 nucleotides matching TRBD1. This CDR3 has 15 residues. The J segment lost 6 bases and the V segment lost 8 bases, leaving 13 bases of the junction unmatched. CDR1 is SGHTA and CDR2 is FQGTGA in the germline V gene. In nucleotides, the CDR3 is TGTGCCAGCTCGCGAGGACAGGGTATTTCGGATACGCAGTATTTT. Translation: CASSRGQGISDTQYF.

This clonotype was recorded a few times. The CDR3 sequence is CASSVDPGTNTGELFF. The CDR3 DNA is TGTGCCAGCAGCGTAGATCCGGGAACGAACACCGGGGAGCTGTTTTTT. This sequence joins TRBV9 and TRBJ2-2, with D possibly TRBD2 on 5 matching bases. Germline V gene sequence: CDR1 SGDLS, CDR2 YYNGEE. CDR3 length: 16 amino acids. V was clipped by 0 bases and J by 0 bases, with 9 bases between them.

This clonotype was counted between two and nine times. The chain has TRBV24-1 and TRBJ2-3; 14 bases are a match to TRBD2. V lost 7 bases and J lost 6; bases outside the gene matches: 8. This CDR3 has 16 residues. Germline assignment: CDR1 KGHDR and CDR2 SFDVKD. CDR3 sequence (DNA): TGTGCCACCAGCCCTCCGGGACTAGCGGGAGTGGATACGCAGTATTTT. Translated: CATSPPGLAGVDTQYF.

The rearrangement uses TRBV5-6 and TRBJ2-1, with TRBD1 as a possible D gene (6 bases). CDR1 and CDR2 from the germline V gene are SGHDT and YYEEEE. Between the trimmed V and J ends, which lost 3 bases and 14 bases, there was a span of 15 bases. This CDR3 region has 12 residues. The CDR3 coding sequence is TGTGCCAGCAGCTCGGACAGCCCCCAGGAGTTCTTC. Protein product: CASSSDSPQEFF.

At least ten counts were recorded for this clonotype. The CDR3: CASSARLAGNNEQFF. DNA of the CDR3: TGTGCCAGCAGCGCCCGACTAGCGGGGAACAATGAGCAGTTCTTC. V gene TRBV7-2 combines with J gene TRBJ2-1; 11 nucleotides agree with TRBD2. J lost 5 bases, V lost 5 bases, and 5 bases had no gene match. The CDR3 length is 15 residues. Germline lookup yields CDR1 SGHTA and CDR2 FQGNSA.

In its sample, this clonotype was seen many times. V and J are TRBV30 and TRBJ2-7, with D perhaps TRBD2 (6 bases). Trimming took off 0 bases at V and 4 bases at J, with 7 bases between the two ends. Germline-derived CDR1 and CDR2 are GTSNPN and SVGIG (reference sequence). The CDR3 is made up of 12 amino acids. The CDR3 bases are TGTGCCTGGAGTGTACGGGGGTACGAGCAGTACTTC. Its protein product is CAWSVRGYEQYF.

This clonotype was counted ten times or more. This chain's CDR3 is CSVGPGGQVTDTQYF. The CDR3 nucleotides read TGCAGCGTTGGCCCCGGGGGGCAGGTCACAGATACGCAGTATTTT. The chain links TRBV29-1 to TRBJ2-3, with a possible D match to TRBD2 (7 bases). CDR1 is SQVTM, CDR2 ANQGSEA, per germline. V was trimmed by 4 bases and J by 2 bases, leaving 16 bases between them. This CDR3 comprises 15 residues.

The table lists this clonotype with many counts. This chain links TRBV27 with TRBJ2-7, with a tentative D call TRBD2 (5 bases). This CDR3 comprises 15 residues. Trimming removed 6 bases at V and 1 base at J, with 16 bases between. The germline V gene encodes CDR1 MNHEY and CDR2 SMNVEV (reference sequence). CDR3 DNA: TGTGCCAGCAGCCTCGGCGTCGGGGATTCCTACGAGCAGTACTTC. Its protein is CASSLGVGDSYEQYF.

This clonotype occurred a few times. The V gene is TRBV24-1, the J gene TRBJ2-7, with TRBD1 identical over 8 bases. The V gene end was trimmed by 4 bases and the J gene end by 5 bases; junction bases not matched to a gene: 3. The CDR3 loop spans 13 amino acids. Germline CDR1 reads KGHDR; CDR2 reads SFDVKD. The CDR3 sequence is CATSEPDRDEQYF. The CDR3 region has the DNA TGTGCCACCAGTGAACCGGACAGGGACGAGCAGTACTTC.

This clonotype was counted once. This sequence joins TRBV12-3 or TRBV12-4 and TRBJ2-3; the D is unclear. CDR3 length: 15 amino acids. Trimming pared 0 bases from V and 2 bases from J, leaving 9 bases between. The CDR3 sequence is CASSLALGITDTQYF. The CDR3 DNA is TGTGCCAGCAGTTTAGCGCTCGGAATCACAGATACGCAGTATTTT.